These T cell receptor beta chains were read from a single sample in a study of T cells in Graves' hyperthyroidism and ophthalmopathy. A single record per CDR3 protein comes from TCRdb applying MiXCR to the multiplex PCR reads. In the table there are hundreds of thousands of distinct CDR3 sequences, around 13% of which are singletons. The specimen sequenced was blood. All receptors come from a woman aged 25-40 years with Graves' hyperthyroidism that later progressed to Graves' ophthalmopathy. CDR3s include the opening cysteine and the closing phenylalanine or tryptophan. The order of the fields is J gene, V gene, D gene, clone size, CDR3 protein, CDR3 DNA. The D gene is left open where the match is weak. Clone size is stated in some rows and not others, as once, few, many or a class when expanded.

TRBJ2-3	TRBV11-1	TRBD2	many	CASSSGLADPKGQYF	TGTGCCAGCAGCTCTGGACTAGCGGACCCTAAGGGGCAGTATTTT
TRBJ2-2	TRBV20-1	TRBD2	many	CSARDHATSGVTGELFF	TGCAGTGCTAGAGATCACGCAACTAGCGGGGTCACCGGGGAGCTGTTTTTT
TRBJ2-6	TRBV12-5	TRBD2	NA	CASARGGSGANVLTF	TGTGCTAGTGCCCGGGGGGGTTCTGGGGCCAACGTCCTGACTTTC
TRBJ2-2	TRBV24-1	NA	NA	CATRSGVTGELFF	TGTGCCACCCGTTCCGGGGTTACCGGGGAGCTGTTTTTT
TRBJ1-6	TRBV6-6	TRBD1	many	CASSYTGDSNSPLHF	TGTGCCAGCAGTTACACAGGGGACAGTAATTCACCCCTCCACTTT
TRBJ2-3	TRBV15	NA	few	CATSRAPKNTLDTQYF	TGTGCCACCAGCAGAGCACCAAAGAACACGCTCGATACGCAGTATTTT
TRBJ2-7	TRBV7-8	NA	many	CASSPGSADGHEQYF	TGTGCCAGCAGCCCCGGGTCGGCGGATGGACACGAGCAGTACTTC
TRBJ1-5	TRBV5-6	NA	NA	CASSLQGRDQPQHF	TGTGCCAGCAGCTTACAGGGTAGGGATCAGCCCCAGCATTTT
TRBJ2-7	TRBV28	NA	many	CASHLQGNTYEQYF	TGTGCCAGCCACCTTCAGGGGAACACCTACGAGCAGTACTTC
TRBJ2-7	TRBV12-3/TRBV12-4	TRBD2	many	CASSSSAGSYEQYF	TGTGCCAGCAGTTCGTCAGCGGGGTCCTACGAGCAGTACTTC
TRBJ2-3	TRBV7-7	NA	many	CASSLSWRDTQYF	TGTGCTAGCAGCTTAAGTTGGAGGGATACGCAGTATTTT
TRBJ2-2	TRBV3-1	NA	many	CASSPTSLDGELFF	TGTGCCAGCAGCCCCACGTCCCTTGACGGGGAGCTGTTTTTT
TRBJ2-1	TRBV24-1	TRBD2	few	CATRGLAGGDREQFF	TGTGCCACCCGCGGTCTAGCGGGAGGGGATAGGGAGCAGTTCTTC
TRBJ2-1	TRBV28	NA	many	CASSSSLEQFF	TGTGCCAGCAGTTCATCACTAGAGCAGTTCTTC
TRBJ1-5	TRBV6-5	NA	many	CASRREGGSNQPQHF	TGTGCCAGCAGAAGAGAGGGGGGGAGCAATCAGCCCCAGCATTTT
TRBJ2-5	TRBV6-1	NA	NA	CASGLSETAETQYF	TGTGCCAGCGGCCTTAGTGAGACAGCGGAGACCCAGTACTTC
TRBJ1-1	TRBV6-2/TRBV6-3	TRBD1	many	CASTRQGWPEAFF	TGTGCCAGCACCCGACAGGGTTGGCCTGAAGCTTTCTTT
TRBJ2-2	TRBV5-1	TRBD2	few	CASSFYVAGAGELFF	TGCGCCAGCAGCTTCTACGTGGCGGGAGCGGGGGAGCTGTTTTTT
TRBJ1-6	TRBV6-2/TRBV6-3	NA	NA	CASTSGRPNSPLHF	TGTGCCAGCACCTCTGGGAGGCCGAATTCACCCCTCCACTTT
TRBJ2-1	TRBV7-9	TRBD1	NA	CASSLALDRAFDEQFF	TGTGCCAGCAGCTTAGCGCTGGACAGGGCTTTCGATGAGCAGTTCTTC
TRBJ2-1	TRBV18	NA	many	CASSPQVASYNEQFF	TGTGCCAGCTCACCACAGGTAGCTTCCTACAATGAGCAGTTCTTC
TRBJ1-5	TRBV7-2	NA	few	CASSPQPGTTNQPQHF	TGTGCCAGCAGCCCGCAGCCCGGGACTACCAATCAGCCCCAGCATTTT
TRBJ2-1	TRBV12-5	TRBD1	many	CASGGQGWNEQFF	TGTGCTAGTGGAGGACAGGGGTGGAATGAGCAGTTCTTC
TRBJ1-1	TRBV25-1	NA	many	CASSEMKGVDTEAFF	TGTGCCAGCAGTGAAATGAAAGGGGTTGACACTGAAGCTTTCTTT
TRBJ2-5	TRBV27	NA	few	CASSLSRTDWEYF	TGTGCCAGCAGTTTATCGCGGACGGACTGGGAGTACTTC
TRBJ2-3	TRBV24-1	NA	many	CATSDVDTQYF	TGTGCCACCAGTGATGTCGATACGCAGTATTTT
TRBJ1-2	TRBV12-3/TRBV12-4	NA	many	CASSLTVQPRAGYGYTF	TGTGCCAGCAGTTTAACCGTTCAGCCACGCGCGGGTTATGGCTACACCTTC
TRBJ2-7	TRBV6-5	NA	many	CASSYSAGTYEQYF	TGTGCCAGCAGTTACTCGGCAGGTACCTACGAGCAGTACTTC
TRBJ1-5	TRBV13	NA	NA	CASSLGGFGRPEPQHF	TGTGCCAGCAGCTTAGGAGGTTTTGGCAGACCGGAGCCCCAGCATTTT
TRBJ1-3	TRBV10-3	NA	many	CAIGGIAGNTIYF	TGTGCCATCGGGGGGATCGCTGGAAACACCATATATTTT
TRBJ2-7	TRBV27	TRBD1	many	CASSLAQGFYEQYF	TGTGCCAGCAGTCTCGCACAGGGGTTTTACGAGCAGTACTTC